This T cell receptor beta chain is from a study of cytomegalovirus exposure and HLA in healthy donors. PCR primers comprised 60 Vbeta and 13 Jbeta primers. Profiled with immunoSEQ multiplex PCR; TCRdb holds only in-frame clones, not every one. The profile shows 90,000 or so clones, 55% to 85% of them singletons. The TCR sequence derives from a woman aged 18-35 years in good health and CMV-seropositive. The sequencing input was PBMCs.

The CDR3 coding sequence is TGTGCCAGCACGGGGACAGGGGTTGATGAAAAACTGTTTTTT. It yields the protein CASTGTGVDEKLFF. The chain recombines TRBV7-9 with TRBJ1-4; 10 nucleotides align to TRBD1. CDR1 is SEHNR, CDR2 FQNEAQ, per germline (reference sequence). V trimming: 7 bases; J trimming: 6 bases; junction bases outside the gene matches: 5. The CDR3 spans 14 residues.